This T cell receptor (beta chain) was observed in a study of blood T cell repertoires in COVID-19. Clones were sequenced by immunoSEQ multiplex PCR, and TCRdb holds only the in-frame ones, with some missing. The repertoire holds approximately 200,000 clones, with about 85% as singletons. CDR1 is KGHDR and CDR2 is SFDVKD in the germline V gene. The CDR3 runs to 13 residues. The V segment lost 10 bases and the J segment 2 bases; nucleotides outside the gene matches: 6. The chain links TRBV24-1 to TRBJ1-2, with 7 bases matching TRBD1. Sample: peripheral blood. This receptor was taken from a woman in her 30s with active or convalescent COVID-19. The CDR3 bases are TGTGCCACTCGGGACAGTCCCAACTATGGCTACACCTTC. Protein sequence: CATRDSPNYGYTF.